This T cell receptor (beta chain) was identified in a study of siplizumab effects on memory and regulatory T cells. Study outcomes and limitations: Among sequences traceable to unstimulated CD4+ memory cells, alloreactive ones were significantly reduced by siplizumab.

About this clone: Antigen specificity is unknown. At one end the junction does not follow the germline gene, possibly because of a read error.

Some clones are missing from TCRdb's copy, which holds only in-frame ones; the method was immunoSEQ multiplex PCR. The data contain fewer than 65,000 clones, over 90% of them seen just once; the ten biggest clones take up 15% to 20%. The CDR3 has 11 amino acids. Looked up from germline, CDR1 is MGHRA and CDR2 is YSYEKL. This clonotype was sampled from a human donor in good health. The sample consisted of CD8+ T cells sorted from blood. V and J are TRBV4-1 and TRBJ2-3; 7 bases are a match to TRBD1. The CDR3 reads CASSQGTDEAF. Here the CDR3 DNA reads TGTGCCAGCAGCCAGGGGACAGACGAAGCTTTT.